A single sample is the source of the 13 T cell receptor beta chains below, sequenced in a study of blood T cell repertoires in COVID-19. The protocol was immunoSEQ multiplex PCR, while the TCRdb copy is restricted to in-frame clones and leaves out a portion. The data contain 150,000 or so clones, approximately 92% of them singletons. Sequencing input: peripheral blood. The receptors here all came from a middle-aged woman with acute or convalescent COVID-19.

CDR3 sequence (DNA): TGTGCCAGCACCGGGGCAACTAATGAAAAACTGTTTTTT. This gives the protein CASTGATNEKLFF. The V and J genes are TRBV28 and TRBJ1-4; D is uncertain. The germline gives CDR1 MDHEN, CDR2 SYDVKM. V lost 7 bases, J lost 0 bases, and 6 bases lay in between. The CDR3 runs 13 residues.

The gene calls are TRBV19 and TRBJ2-3; D gene unclear. In germline, CDR1 is LNHDA, CDR2 SQIVND (reference sequence). Trimming stripped 3 bases from V and 5 bases from J, with 3 bases between. The CDR3 has 11 amino acids. The CDR3 sequence: CASSILDTQYF. The CDR3 nucleotides are TGTGCCAGTAGTATCCTAGATACGCAGTATTTT.

This sequence joins TRBV15 and TRBJ2-1; perhaps TRBD2 as D (5 bases). V shed 1 base and J shed 5 bases, with 21 bases lying between them. Germline-derived CDR1 and CDR2 are LNHNV and YYDKDF (reference sequence). There are 18 residues in the CDR3. The CDR3 coding sequence is TGTGCCACCAGCAGAGGACTTGGTGGCGGGTCCGTGCACAATGAGCAGTTCTTC. Its protein is CATSRGLGGGSVHNEQFF.

The V and J genes are TRBV9 and TRBJ1-2, with D unclear. Trimming left V 2 bases short and J 2 bases short, with 10 bases between. The CDR3 extends over 14 amino acids. In germline, CDR1 is SGDLS, CDR2 YYNGEE. The CDR3 protein is CASSVEGTNYGYTF. The CDR3 DNA reads as TGTGCCAGCAGCGTGGAGGGTACCAACTATGGCTACACCTTC.

This chain connects TRBV12-3 or TRBV12-4 to TRBJ2-5; no clear D. The CDR3 is 11 residues long. Trimming removed 6 bases at V and 3 bases at J, with 5 bases between. The CDR3: CASRAEETQYF. DNA for the CDR3: TGTGCCAGCAGGGCGGAAGAGACCCAGTACTTC.

The chain links TRBV13 to TRBJ1-6; 10 nucleotides align to TRBD1. This CDR3 has 20 amino acids. Per the germline V gene, CDR1 is PRHDT and CDR2 is FYEKMQ (reference sequence). J gave up 1 base and V 4 bases, and 13 bases lay outside the gene matches. The CDR3 bases are TGTGCCAGCAGCTCACGCCTAGGACAGGGGGGATCTTCCTATAATTCACCCCTCCACTTT. This translates into CASSSRLGQGGSSYNSPLHF. The variable domain in full, completed from reference TRBV13 and TRBJ1-6, reads AAGVIQSPRHLIKEKRETATLKCYPIPRHDTVYWYQQGPGQDPQFLISFYEKMQSDKGSIPDRFSAQQFSDYHSELNMSSLELGDSALYFCASSSRLGQGGSSYNSPLHFGNGTRLTVT.

This clone is labeled medium-sized. This chain joins TRBV6-4 and TRBJ2-6; D gene ambiguous. With 3 bases removed from V and 0 bases from J, the gap between germline ends came to 6 bases. The CDR3 is 15 residues long. The germline gives CDR1 MRHNA, CDR2 SNTAGT. The CDR3 DNA reads TGTGCCAGCAGTGAGACATACTCTGGGGCCAACGTCCTGACTTTC. Amino acid sequence: CASSETYSGANVLTF.

The chain carries TRBV10-3 and TRBJ2-1; 13 bases align to TRBD2. Germline CDR1 is ENHRY and CDR2 is SYGVKD. V was pared by 0 bases and J by 5 bases, with 1 base of the junction left unmatched. This CDR3 contains 16 residues. CDR3 coding DNA: TGTGCCATCAGTGAGTCAGGACTAGCGGGGGACAATGAGCAGTTCTTC. Protein sequence: CAISESGLAGDNEQFF.

This chain joins TRBV6-5 and TRBJ2-5; a weak D match, TRBD1 (5 bases). Germline assignment: CDR1 MNHEY and CDR2 SVGAGI. V was cut by 8 bases and J by 2 bases, with 18 bases left in between. The CDR3 length is 15 residues. The CDR3 DNA follows: TGTGCCAGCCTCAGGTGGGGCGGCGATCAAGAGACCCAGTACTTC. Translation gives CASLRWGGDQETQYF.

This chain connects TRBV2 to TRBJ2-3; a possible D gene is TRBD1 (6 bases). This CDR3 is 14 amino acids long. The germline gives CDR1 SNHLY, CDR2 FYNNEI. Trimming removed 2 bases at V and 7 bases at J, with 13 bases between. For the CDR3, the DNA is TGTGCCAGCAGTGAATTGGCAGGGGATCATACGCAGTATTTT. Translated: CASSELAGDHTQYF. The full variable domain, in which reference TRBV2 and TRBJ2-3 provide the parts outside the CDR3, is EPEVTQTPSHQVTQMGQEVILRCVPISNHLYFYWYRQILGQKVEFLVSFYNNEISEKSEIFDDQFSVERPDGSNFTLKIRSTKLEDSAMYFCASSELAGDHTQYFGPGTRLTVL.

The genes are TRBV19 and TRBJ2-1; TRBD2 matches 9 bases. The CDR3 sequence is 14 residues long. J lost 8 bases, V lost 5 bases, and 7 bases had no gene match. The germline V gene has CDR1 LNHDA and CDR2 SQIVND (reference sequence). In DNA, the CDR3 is TGTGCCAGTAGTTCTTGGACTAGCGAGTATGAGCAGTTCTTC. This gives the protein CASSSWTSEYEQFF.

This clone was observed once. The J gene is TRBJ1-5, the V gene TRBV28, with 10 bases fitting TRBD1. In germline, CDR1 is MDHEN, CDR2 SYDVKM. This CDR3 comprises 15 residues. V trimming: 5 bases; J trimming: 4 bases; junction bases outside the gene matches: 5. As DNA, the CDR3 is TGTGCCAGCAGTGCCGGGACAGGGGCAAATCAGCCCCAGCATTTT. This encodes CASSAGTGANQPQHF.

This clone is a singleton in its sample. The chain joins TRBV15 to TRBJ2-7; D remains unclear. CDR1 LNHNV and CDR2 YYDKDF come from the germline V gene (reference sequence). V dropped 3 bases and J dropped 2 bases, with 8 bases sitting between them. CDR3 length: 13 residues. The CDR3 nucleotides read TGTGCCACCAGCAGTCCCCCAGCCTACGAGCAGTACTTC. Translation: CATSSPPAYEQYF.